The present T cell receptor beta chain was sequenced within a study of OX40 agonist ivuxolimab in advanced cancers. Study overall: People in dose escalation had one of these cancers: hepatocellular carcinoma, melanoma, renal cell or head and neck cancer.

General study results and limits: Also present in some nonresponders was a low level of normalized T-cell clonal expansion.

The repertoire was sequenced with immunoSEQ multiplex PCR; TCRdb's copy has only in-frame clones and lacks some. The repertoire holds approximately 72,000 clones, with around 84% as singletons. A remark on this clone: Antigen specificity is unknown.

This TCR was sampled from an adult with an advanced solid tumor such as melanoma, head and neck, liver or kidney cancer. The sample in question was CD4+ or CD8+ T cells sorted from blood, obtained in a trial of the OX40 agonist ivuxolimab.

The CDR3 here is CASRPYSGITNYGYTF. CDR3 bases: TGTGCCAGTAGGCCATATTCCGGGATTACTAACTATGGCTACACCTTC. The J gene is TRBJ1-2, the V gene TRBV19, with no clear D. Germline assignment: CDR1 LNHDA and CDR2 SQIVND (reference sequence). The CDR3 extends over 16 amino acids. With 6 bases removed from V and 0 bases from J, the gap between germline ends came to 17 bases.